These T cell receptor beta chains were read from a single sample in a study of T cell repertoires in cytomegalovirus infection. No antigen has been assigned to these receptors. MiXCR, applied by TCRdb to the reads, yields one record per CDR3 protein. The sample yields more than 110,000 distinct CDR3 sequences, 25% to 35% seen once. Sequenced here: CD8+ T cells from cultured PBMCs, sampled from culture after CMV antigen stimulation. The receptors derive from a human donor in good health (CMV status not recorded). Some clones in this sample may be carry-over from other donors' samples. The CDR3 runs from the conserved cysteine through the conserved F or W. A D gene is named only where the DNA matches it firmly. Only some rows state a clone size, as once, few, many or a class for expanded clones.

j_call clone_size v_call d_call cdr3_nt cdr3_aa
TRBJ1-1 - TRBV10-3 - TGTGCCATCAGCACCGACACAGGTACCACCTCTGAAGATTTCTTT CAISTDTGTTSEDFF
TRBJ2-1 - TRBV7-4 - TGTGCCAGCAGCTCGCGGGCAACAGGGATGGACAATGAGCAGTTCTTC CASSSRATGMDNEQFF
TRBJ2-1 - TRBV7-6 - TGTGCCAGCACCAAAAGTGAATCCTCGGAGAATGAGCAGTTCTTC CASTKSESSENEQFF
TRBJ2-1 few TRBV27 - TGTGCCAGCAGTCTAAACAGTATTCTTGGCGGCAATGAGCAGTTCTTC CASSLNSILGGNEQFF
TRBJ2-3 medium-sized TRBV7-6 - TGTGCCAGCAGCTTAGATTCCGGGACCCTTGGAACAGATACGCAGTATTTT CASSLDSGTLGTDTQYF
TRBJ2-7 - TRBV19 - TGTGCCAGTAGTAATGGCCCGGTTGACGAGCAGTACTTC CASSNGPVDEQYF
TRBJ2-1 many TRBV15 TRBD1 TGTGCCACCAGCAGAGAGAGGGAACAGGGGGCGGATGAGCAGTTCTTC CATSREREQGADEQFF
TRBJ2-7 - TRBV20-1 TRBD1 TGCAGTGCTAGACCGACAGGGGCGAGCTCCTACGAGCAGTACTTC CSARPTGASSYEQYF
TRBJ1-1 - TRBV9 - TGTGCCAGCAGCCCCGTGGGGGGCACTGAAGCTTTCTTT CASSPVGGTEAFF
TRBJ2-2 - TRBV5-6 - TGTGCCAGCAGCCAATCAAGAGCCACCGGGGAGCTGTTTTTT CASSQSRATGELFF
TRBJ2-7 - TRBV12-3/TRBV12-4 TRBD1 TGTGCCAGCAGTTCGGTCCAGGGGGTGACCTACGAGCAGTACTTC CASSSVQGVTYEQYF
TRBJ2-3 few TRBV27 - TGTGCCAGCCAAAGGGGGGATTTTTTTTTCACAGATACGCAGTATTTT CASQRGDFFFTDTQYF
TRBJ2-1 many TRBV4-1 TRBD2 TGCGCCAGCAGCTTTTCTAGCGGGGGGGCCTATGAGCAGTTCTTC CASSFSSGGAYEQFF
TRBJ2-7 - TRBV25-1 TRBD1 TGTGCCAGCAGTATACCGGGACAGGGGGCCCTTCCCTACGAGCAGTACTTC CASSIPGQGALPYEQYF
TRBJ2-7 - TRBV28 - TGTGCCAGCAGTCCCAACCCCGGGACGAAAGAGCAGTACTTC CASSPNPGTKEQYF
TRBJ1-1 few TRBV27 - TGTGCCAGCAGTTTGGGCTCCGGAGTCACTGAAGCTTTCTTT CASSLGSGVTEAFF
TRBJ1-1 - TRBV2 - TGTGCCAGCAGTGCAGGGATGAACACTGAAGCTTTCTTT CASSAGMNTEAFF
TRBJ2-1 - TRBV4-1 TRBD1 TGCGCCAGCAGTTATGACAGGGTGAATGAGCAGTTCTTC CASSYDRVNEQFF
TRBJ2-3 - TRBV18 - TGTGCCAGCTCACCAGTGCTGGATACGCAGTATTTT CASSPVLDTQYF
TRBJ1-5 many TRBV12-3/TRBV12-4 - TGTGCCAGCAGTTTATGGGCAGCTAATCAGCCCCAGCATTTT CASSLWAANQPQHF
TRBJ2-2 many TRBV6-1 TRBD2 TGTGCCAGCAAACTCGGGGGGGCCGCTACCGGGGAGCTGTTTTTT CASKLGGAATGELFF
TRBJ2-1 - TRBV12-3/TRBV12-4 TRBD2 TGTGCCAGCAGCATCAGCGGGGGGACCTACAATGAGCAGTTCTTC CASSISGGTYNEQFF
TRBJ2-1 once TRBV20-1 - TGCAGTGCTAACTCCCTGGGTCCACTAGGGGTTTACAATGAGCAGTTCTTC CSANSLGPLGVYNEQFF
TRBJ2-1 - TRBV20-1 TRBD2 TGCAGTGCTCCACTAGCGGGGGCGCCAAACAATGAGCAGTTCTTC CSAPLAGAPNNEQFF
TRBJ2-1 few TRBV20-1 - TGCAGTGCTAGAGATCTCTTAGGACAGAACAATGAGCAGTTCTTC CSARDLLGQNNEQFF
TRBJ2-5 few TRBV7-2 TRBD2 TGTGCCAGCAGCTTCACGGGGGGGCCGGAGACCCAGTACTTC CASSFTGGPETQYF
TRBJ2-1 many TRBV7-6 - TGTGCCAGCAGCTACGGACAGCTATACAATGAGCAGTTCTTC CASSYGQLYNEQFF
TRBJ2-7 many TRBV11-2 TRBD1 TGTGCCAGCAGCTTAGCCCCAGGGGGCGGCTACGAGCAGTACTTC CASSLAPGGGYEQYF
TRBJ1-1 many TRBV6-1 - TGTGCCAGCAGTCGCAGGGGTAAATCCAACACTGAAGCTTTCTTT CASSRRGKSNTEAFF
TRBJ2-1 few TRBV19 - TGTGCCAGTAGTCCCTCGGACCTCCCCCCAAATGAGCAGTTCTTC CASSPSDLPPNEQFF
TRBJ1-5 - TRBV3-1 - TGTGCCAGCAGCCAAGACTCGAGCAATCAGCCCCAGCATTTT CASSQDSSNQPQHF
TRBJ2-1 once TRBV6-2/TRBV6-3 - TGTGCCACCGGGGGGCTTCGTAATGAGCAGTTCTTC CATGGLRNEQFF
TRBJ2-5 - TRBV12-3/TRBV12-4 - TGTGCCAGCAGTTTAGCGGCAGGGTCCCAAGAGACCCAGTACTTC CASSLAAGSQETQYF
TRBJ1-1 - TRBV7-4 - TGTGCCAGCAGCTTAGCGACGGCGGCTAACACTGAAGCTTTCTTT CASSLATAANTEAFF
TRBJ2-1 - TRBV19 - TGTGCCAGTAGTATATACGGCAATGAGCAGTTCTTC CASSIYGNEQFF
TRBJ2-3 many TRBV28 - TGTGCCACCAGGCACGGAGCCACAGATACGCAGTATTTT CATRHGATDTQYF
TRBJ2-5 few TRBV4-2 TRBD2 TGTGCCAGCAGCCAAGGGGGGACTAGCGGGGAAGAGACCCAGTACTTC CASSQGGTSGEETQYF
TRBJ2-1 many TRBV7-9 TRBD2 TGTGCCAGCAGCTTAGGACTAGCGGGGAACAATGAGCAGTTCTTC CASSLGLAGNNEQFF
TRBJ2-5 - TRBV29-1 - TGCAGCGTTGCGGGTTGGCGGGAAGAGACCCAGTACTTC CSVAGWREETQYF
TRBJ2-3 - TRBV12-3/TRBV12-4 TRBD1 TGTGCCAGCAGTCCTCCCCCCGGGACAGGGGAGGATACGCAGTATTTT CASSPPPGTGEDTQYF
TRBJ2-2 - TRBV20-1 - TGCAGTGCTAGAGCAGGGGAGGGGGACACCGGGGAGCTGTTTTTT CSARAGEGDTGELFF
TRBJ1-4 many TRBV2 - TGTGCCAGCAGTAAACAGGGACGTGGCGAAAAACTGTTTTTT CASSKQGRGEKLFF
TRBJ2-2 many TRBV6-1 TRBD1 TGTGCCACCCCACCCGAGACAGGGGGTTTCGGGGAGCTGTTTTTT CATPPETGGFGELFF
TRBJ2-7 many TRBV5-4 - TGTGCCAGCAGCCCCAACGCACACGGACGGGGCTACGAGCAGTACTTC CASSPNAHGRGYEQYF
TRBJ2-7 - TRBV27 TRBD2 TGTGCCAGCAGTTTACCTTCTAGCGGGGGGGAGCAGTACTTC CASSLPSSGGEQYF
TRBJ2-5 - TRBV5-5 TRBD1 TGTGCCAGCAGCTTGGAAGGGGGCAGAGAGACCCAGTACTTC CASSLEGGRETQYF
TRBJ1-2 many TRBV7-6 TRBD1 TGTGCCAGCAGCTTAGTCCGCTGGGACAGGGATGGCTACACCTTC CASSLVRWDRDGYTF
TRBJ1-5 - TRBV9 - TGTGCCAGCAGCGTGGGGGACAATCAGCCCCAGCATTTT CASSVGDNQPQHF
TRBJ2-3 few TRBV7-9 - TGTGCCAGCAGCGGGCAGGGGGGGCCTAGCACAGATACGCAGTATTTT CASSGQGGPSTDTQYF
TRBJ2-2 - TRBV19 - TGTGCCAGTAGTATCGTCTCGGGGAACGGGGAGCTGTTTTTT CASSIVSGNGELFF
TRBJ2-3 few TRBV6-5 TRBD2 TGTGCCAGCAGTTACCTAGCGGGGACCACAGATACGCAGTATTTT CASSYLAGTTDTQYF
TRBJ1-1 - TRBV7-8 - TGTGCCAGCAGCTTAGCAATTTTGGCAGAGGAAGCTTTCTTT CASSLAILAEEAFF
TRBJ2-1 - TRBV7-7 - TGTGCCAGCAGCCCCGAGGCTGCCTACAATGAGCAGTTCTTC CASSPEAAYNEQFF
TRBJ2-4 - TRBV6-6 - TGTACCAGCACACAGGGCCCCCCCAACATTCAGTACTTC CTSTQGPPNIQYF
TRBJ2-3 many TRBV5-1 TRBD1 TGCGCCAGCAGCTCTTTCGGGACAGGGGTCACAGATACGCAGTATTTT CASSSFGTGVTDTQYF
TRBJ1-1 - TRBV12-3/TRBV12-4 - TGTGCCAGCAGCAAGTGGGACACTGAAGCTTTCTTT CASSKWDTEAFF
TRBJ1-4 few TRBV28 - TGTGCCAGCAGTTTAACAACTAATGAAAAACTGTTTTTT CASSLTTNEKLFF
TRBJ2-1 - TRBV19 - TGTGCCAGTAGCCTAAAAGGGGGGCCGATCTACAATGAGCAGTTCTTC CASSLKGGPIYNEQFF
TRBJ2-7 - TRBV7-2 TRBD2 TGTGCCAGCAGCTTCGGGGGGGCCTACGAGCAGTACTTC CASSFGGAYEQYF